The rows below give T cell receptor beta chains drawn from one sample of a study of blood T cell repertoires in COVID-19. The method was immunoSEQ multiplex PCR; TCRdb's version includes in-frame clones alone and lacks a portion of them. In the table there are about 230,000 clones, over 70% of which are singletons. The specimen was peripheral blood. The receptors here all came from a woman aged 80 or over with acute or convalescent COVID-19. Each CDR3 is given with its conserved first and last residue. Each record gives: D gene, J gene, V gene, clone size, CDR3 DNA, CDR3 protein. D genes are given only for firm matches. For some rows the clone size is stated as once, few or many, or as a class when expanded; others skip it.

NA | TRBJ1-4 | TRBV7-2 | once | TGTGCCAGCAGCTTCGACAGCAATGAAAAACTGTTTTTT | CASSFDSNEKLFF
NA | TRBJ2-1 | TRBV11-3 | NA | TGTGCCAGCAGCTTAGGCCCCACGGACTCCCACAATGAGCAGTTCTTC | CASSLGPTDSHNEQFF
NA | TRBJ2-3 | TRBV30 | once | TGTGCCTGGACAGGTCTCACAGATACGCAGTATTTT | CAWTGLTDTQYF
NA | TRBJ1-1 | TRBV29-1 | few | TGCAGCGTCGGCGGACATCCGAACACTGAAGCTTTCTTT | CSVGGHPNTEAFF
NA | TRBJ2-3 | TRBV9 | NA | TGTGCCAGCAGCGTAGGGGCCCTAGCTAGCACAGATACGCAGTATTTT | CASSVGALASTDTQYF
NA | TRBJ1-2 | TRBV6-5 | NA | TGTGCCAGCAGTTATAGGAGCGGCGCCTATGGCTACACCTTC | CASSYRSGAYGYTF
NA | TRBJ2-3 | TRBV28 | NA | TGTGCCACCAGACAACGCGGGGGCACAGATACGCAGTATTTT | CATRQRGGTDTQYF
NA | TRBJ1-1 | TRBV19 | NA | TGTGCCAGTTTAAGGAACGGGATCACTGAAGCTTTCTTT | CASLRNGITEAFF
NA | TRBJ1-5 | TRBV6-6 | NA | TGTGCCAGCAGTTACTCGTTTGACAGGAGGAATCAGCCCCAGCATTTT | CASSYSFDRRNQPQHF
TRBD1 | TRBJ2-2 | TRBV5-1 | NA | TGCGCCAGCAGCCCAGGGGGCACCGGGGAGCTGTTTTTT | CASSPGGTGELFF
NA | TRBJ1-1 | TRBV5-1 | NA | TGCGCCAGCAGCTTGGGCCCCCGGGGGGGGCTCGACACTGAAGCTTTCTTT | CASSLGPRGGLDTEAFF
TRBD2 | TRBJ2-2 | TRBV5-1 | few | TGCGCCAGCAGCTCGGGGGGGCCGGACGGGGAGCTGTTTTTT | CASSSGGPDGELFF
NA | TRBJ1-2 | TRBV5-1 | NA | TGCGCCAGCAGCAACCTCCAGGGGAACTATGGCTACACCTTC | CASSNLQGNYGYTF
TRBD2 | TRBJ2-7 | TRBV11-2 | NA | TGTGCCAGCAGCTTAGACCGGACTAGTTCCTACGAGCAGTACTTC | CASSLDRTSSYEQYF
NA | TRBJ1-1 | TRBV7-9 | few | TGTGCCAGCAGCCTTAGGACAACAGAAGCTTTCTTT | CASSLRTTEAFF
NA | TRBJ2-5 | TRBV14 | NA | TGTGCCAGCAGCCAGGGCCGAGGGAAACAAGAGACCCAGTACTTC | CASSQGRGKQETQYF
TRBD2 | TRBJ2-5 | TRBV18 | NA | TGTGCCAGCTCACCAATGGCTAGCGGTCTTTTATCGGAGACCCAGTACTTC | CASSPMASGLLSETQYF
TRBD2 | TRBJ2-3 | TRBV11-2 | NA | TGTGCCAGCAGCTTTGACAATCCGGGAGGGCCAACAGATACGCAGTATTTT | CASSFDNPGGPTDTQYF
NA | TRBJ1-1 | TRBV3-1/TRBV3-2 | NA | TGTGCCAGCAGCCCCCGCCAGGGGCTGAACACTGAAGCTTTCTTT | CASSPRQGLNTEAFF
NA | TRBJ2-5 | TRBV6-2/TRBV6-3 | NA | TGTGCCAGCAGTTCCCTAGGGGTACTCCAAGAGACCCAGTACTTC | CASSSLGVLQETQYF
NA | TRBJ2-1 | TRBV5-1 | NA | TGCGCCAGCAGCTTAGGGGCTGGATACAATGAGCAGTTCTTC | CASSLGAGYNEQFF